These T cell receptor beta chains were read from a single sample in a study of T cell responses to AZD1222 COVID-19 vaccine. TCRdb's copy holds only in-frame clones and misses some; the assay was immunoSEQ multiplex PCR. The table has about 100,000 clones, about 85% seen once; the top ten hold roughly 2%. The source was peripheral blood, collected on day 0 of AZD1222 vaccination. Source of these receptors: an adult in good health. CDR3s include the opening cysteine and the closing phenylalanine or tryptophan. D genes are given only for firm matches. Some rows have no size entry. The others give once, few or many, or a class for an expanded clone.

j_call clone_size v_call d_call cdr3_aa cdr3_nt
TRBJ1-4 - TRBV28 TRBD1 CASSSGQTGANEKLFF TGTGCCAGCAGCTCGGGACAGACCGGGGCTAATGAAAAACTGTTTTTT
TRBJ2-3 - TRBV4-1 TRBD2 CASSYEAGGRNTQYF TGCGCCAGCAGCTACGAAGCGGGAGGGAGAAATACGCAGTATTTT
TRBJ2-3 - TRBV7-8 TRBD2 CASSLFPSGTDTQYF TGTGCCAGCAGCTTATTCCCTAGCGGGACAGATACGCAGTATTTT
TRBJ1-2 - TRBV2 TRBD1 CASSSTGGQGYTF TGTGCCAGCAGTTCCACAGGGGGCCAGGGCTACACCTTC
TRBJ2-1 - TRBV7-8 - CASSLAPSNEQFF TGTGCCAGCAGCTTAGCGCCTAGCAATGAGCAGTTCTTC
TRBJ1-1 - TRBV12-3/TRBV12-4 - CASRIGPTEAFF TGTGCCAGCAGGATCGGACCCACTGAAGCTTTCTTT
TRBJ2-3 - TRBV6-1 TRBD2 CASSGGLAGVGTDTQYF TGTGCCAGCAGTGGGGGACTAGCGGGAGTGGGAACAGATACGCAGTATTTT
TRBJ2-1 - TRBV18 TRBD2 CASSPLLAMGPTGDNEQFF TGTGCCAGCTCACCCCTACTAGCGATGGGGCCTACGGGAGACAATGAGCAGTTCTTC
TRBJ1-2 once TRBV6-1 - CASSVIYIRVSYGYTF TGTGCCAGCAGTGTGATATATATTAGGGTCTCCTATGGCTACACCTTC
TRBJ2-2 - TRBV9 - CASAGPGELFF TGTGCCAGCGCTGGCCCCGGGGAGCTGTTTTTT
TRBJ2-3 once TRBV7-6 - CASSLGSGGLAGLQYF TGTGCCAGCAGCTTAGGATCGGGGGGCTTAGCGGGCCTGCAGTATTTT
TRBJ1-1 - TRBV12-5 - CASGMDPNTEAFF TGTGCTAGTGGTATGGATCCGAACACTGAAGCTTTCTTT
TRBJ2-1 - TRBV18 - CASSPEDNEQFF TGTGCCAGCTCACCCGAAGACAATGAGCAGTTCTTC
TRBJ1-1 - TRBV28 TRBD1 CASSLPPGQMNTEAFF TGTGCCAGCAGTTTACCCCCGGGACAGATGAACACTGAAGCTTTCTTT
TRBJ2-2 once TRBV9 TRBD1 CASSKGATNTGELFF TGTGCCAGCAGCAAGGGGGCAACGAACACCGGGGAGCTGTTTTTT
TRBJ2-1 - TRBV5-1 - CASSPAGGSSYNEQFF TGCGCCAGCAGCCCTGCGGGCGGTTCCTCCTACAATGAGCAGTTCTTC
TRBJ1-1 - TRBV5-1 - CASSLVSAAMNTEAFF TGCGCCAGCAGCTTGGTATCGGCCGCCATGAACACTGAAGCTTTCTTT
TRBJ2-1 - TRBV7-3 TRBD2 CASSPVGTSGYNEQFF TGTGCCAGCAGCCCCGTCGGGACTAGCGGCTACAATGAGCAGTTCTTC
TRBJ1-4 - TRBV28 - CASSSGARTNEKLFF TGTGCCAGCAGTTCCGGGGCGCGGACTAATGAAAAACTGTTTTTT
TRBJ1-4 - TRBV5-5 TRBD1 CASSTWDRAGEKLFF TGTGCCAGCAGCACCTGGGACAGGGCGGGTGAAAAACTGTTTTTT
TRBJ2-7 - TRBV6-6 TRBD1 CASSYGAGGAIYEQYF TGTGCCAGCAGTTACGGGGCAGGGGGCGCGATCTACGAGCAGTACTTC
TRBJ1-1 once TRBV7-9 - CASSLGLQGISGPEAFF TGTGCCAGCAGCTTAGGGCTCCAGGGGATTAGTGGGCCTGAAGCTTTCTTT
TRBJ1-3 - TRBV28 - CASIPHSGGGKAGNTIYF TGTGCCAGCATCCCTCACTCCGGTGGGGGGAAGGCTGGAAACACCATATATTTT
TRBJ2-3 - TRBV11-2 TRBD2 CASSYLPSLAGDLDTQYF TGTGCCAGCAGCTACCTACCCTCCCTAGCGGGTGACCTCGATACGCAGTATTTT
TRBJ2-7 - TRBV3-1/TRBV3-2 TRBD2 CASSQGAGGFPYEQYF TGTGCCAGCAGCCAAGGTGCGGGAGGCTTCCCCTACGAGCAGTACTTC
TRBJ2-7 - TRBV5-5 - CASSLSQGTYEQYF TGTGCCAGCAGCTTGAGCCAGGGCACCTACGAGCAGTACTTC
TRBJ1-5 - TRBV2 - CASSEIRLRDRNNQPQHF TGTGCCAGCAGTGAAATCAGACTCAGAGATCGAAACAATCAGCCCCAGCATTTT
TRBJ1-2 - TRBV29-1 TRBD1 CSALEPGTGYGYTF TGCAGCGCCCTTGAGCCCGGGACAGGCTATGGCTACACCTTC
TRBJ1-1 - TRBV7-9 - CASSLGQMNTEAFF TGTGCCAGCAGCTTAGGGCAGATGAACACTGAAGCTTTCTTT
TRBJ1-1 - TRBV19 - CASSARSGVYTEAFF TGTGCCAGTAGTGCCCGCTCAGGAGTTTATACTGAAGCTTTCTTT
TRBJ2-1 - TRBV5-1 TRBD2 CASSWRTSGSGYNEQFF TGCGCCAGCAGCTGGAGGACTAGCGGGAGTGGCTACAATGAGCAGTTCTTC
TRBJ2-6 - TRBV10-3 - CAISESLSSGANVLTF TGTGCCATCAGTGAGTCGTTAAGCTCTGGGGCCAACGTCCTGACTTTC
TRBJ2-3 once TRBV7-8 - CASSLGPGRGRTDTQYF TGTGCCAGCAGCTTGGGGCCCGGACGAGGTCGCACAGATACGCAGTATTTT
TRBJ1-5 - TRBV7-2 - CASSSRVRDQPQHF TGTGCCAGCAGCTCCAGGGTCCGGGACCAGCCCCAGCATTTT
TRBJ2-2 - TRBV6-5 - CASRLRDDAGELFF TGTGCCAGCAGGCTCCGGGACGACGCCGGGGAGCTGTTTTTT
TRBJ2-2 - TRBV6-7 - CASSQMTGRSGELFF TGTGCCAGCAGCCAAATGACTGGACGATCAGGGGAGCTGTTTTTT
TRBJ2-2 - TRBV4-2 - CASSLSGVNTGELFF TGTGCCAGCAGCCTTAGCGGTGTTAACACCGGGGAGCTGTTTTTT
TRBJ2-3 - TRBV4-1 TRBD2 CASSPQGGGRDGTDTQYF TGCGCCAGCAGCCCCCAGGGAGGCGGGAGAGATGGAACAGATACGCAGTATTTT
TRBJ2-1 - TRBV5-4 TRBD2 CASSFSGRRWDEQFF TGTGCCAGCAGCTTTAGCGGGAGGAGGTGGGATGAGCAGTTCTTC
TRBJ1-2 - TRBV29-1 - CSVPSPGRNYGYTF TGCAGCGTTCCGTCCCCGGGACGGAACTATGGCTACACCTTC
TRBJ2-1 - TRBV9 - CASSERAHGLRFF TGTGCCAGCAGCGAGAGGGCACATGGCTTGCGGTTCTTC